The T cell receptor beta chain under discussion was sequenced for a study of Ad26.COV2.S vaccination and SARS-CoV-2 variants. General observations from the study: Substantial breadth in spike-specific CD8+ and CD4+ T cell responses was reportedly seen after vaccination.

Using immunoSEQ multiplex PCR, the repertoire was profiled, and TCRdb retains in-frame clones only, with some absent. Of roughly 400,000 clones detected, roughly 87% appear once; the ten largest clones hold under 4.5%. Germline V gene lookup returns CDR1 LNHDA and CDR2 SQIVND (reference sequence). With 3 bases removed from V and 3 bases from J, the gap between germline ends came to 16 bases. The CDR3 loop spans 16 amino acids. Described treatment: around 19 received Ad26.COV2.S at low or high dose, single or two shots; roughly 5 received placebo; per-sample allocation not given. Material that was analyzed had been drawn on day 63 after the first vaccine or placebo injection. With respect to this clone: Its antigen is currently unknown.

This TCR was recovered from a person aged 18-65 years who received the Ad26.COV2.S COVID-19 vaccine or a placebo. The material sequenced was peripheral blood, taken in a trial of Ad26.COV2.S vaccine versus placebo. The V and J genes are TRBV19 and TRBJ2-3; possible D gene TRBD1, 7 bases. The DNA for the CDR3 is TGTGCCAGTAGTATTCGCGGGACAGAGAGTACAGATACGCAGTATTTT. This translates into CASSIRGTESTDTQYF.